The 12 T cell receptor beta chains below come from one sample, sequenced in a study of cytomegalovirus exposure and HLA in healthy donors (TCRdb year 2017). To prepare the library, the immunoSEQ multiplex PCR assay was applied. A mixture of 60 forward primers for TCR Vbeta segments and 13 reverse primers for TCR Jbeta segments was used in the multiplex PCR. What TCRdb holds here is the immuneACCESS table cut down to in-frame rearrangements. Part of the clones is not present; checked against another copy, under half of the missing clones reflect an unresolved V gene, and the others are unexplained. In this sample the table shows under 150,000 clones, over 75% of which occur a single time. The ten largest clones add up to 2% to 3% of the sample. Sequencing input: PBMCs. These receptors all stem from a man between 45 and 60 years old in good health and CMV-seronegative.

The chain combines TRBV4-1 with TRBJ1-2; D remains ambiguous. The CDR3 length is 13 residues. Per germline, CDR1 MGHRA and CDR2 YSYEKL. V was trimmed by 4 bases and J by 8 bases, leaving 14 bases between them. This CDR3 reads CASSLEGGLGYTF. The CDR3 coding sequence is TGCGCCAGCAGCCTTGAGGGAGGGCTGGGCTACACCTTC.

CDR3 sequence reads: CASQDRGTDTQYF. The CDR3, as DNA: TGTGCCAGCCAGGACAGGGGCACAGATACGCAGTATTTT. This chain links TRBV25-1 with TRBJ2-3, with TRBD1 matching 8 bases. The CDR3 runs to 13 residues. The V segment lost 8 bases and the J segment 1 base; nucleotides outside the gene matches: 2. Germline V gives CDR1 MGHDK, CDR2 SYGVNS.

This clone was detected only once. The genes are TRBV6-6 and TRBJ1-1, with a weak D call TRBD1 (6 bases). The germline gives CDR1 MNHNY, CDR2 SVGAGI (reference sequence). The CDR3 has 15 amino acids. V lost 6 bases and J lost 4, with 18 bases in between. The CDR3 region has the DNA TGTGCCAGCAGCAAACAGGAAGGGGGTACCACTGAAGCTTTCTTT. Residues: CASSKQEGGTTEAFF.

This clone came up a few times. The chain couples TRBV28 to TRBJ2-5; 7 bases map to TRBD1. Trimming at V came to 4 bases and at J to 4 bases, leaving 9 bases not matched to a gene. Germline lookup yields CDR1 MDHEN and CDR2 SYDVKM. The CDR3 loop spans 15 amino acids. The CDR3 protein is CASSSNTGDRETQYF. The CDR3 nucleotides are TGTGCCAGCAGTTCCAATACCGGGGACAGAGAGACCCAGTACTTC.

The V call is TRBV4-2, the J call TRBJ2-2, with TRBD1 identical over 8 bases. With V trimmed by 4 bases and J by 4 bases, 8 bases remained unmatched. Germline values: CDR1 LGHNA, CDR2 YNFKEQ. This CDR3 comprises 16 residues. The CDR3 here is CASSPQQGESTGELFF. The CDR3 bases are TGTGCCAGCAGCCCCCAACAGGGGGAGTCCACCGGGGAGCTGTTTTTT.

The V call is TRBV29-1, the J call TRBJ1-1; D is ambiguous. The CDR3 spans 14 residues. Germline V gene data show CDR1 as SQVTM and CDR2 as ANQGSEA. With 6 bases removed from V and 5 bases from J, the gap between germline ends came to 19 bases. The CDR3 loop reads CSVPGFGEGTEAFF. As DNA, the CDR3 is TGCAGCGTCCCTGGGTTCGGGGAAGGGACTGAAGCTTTCTTT.

V and J are TRBV6-5 and TRBJ2-1; a weak D match, TRBD1 (6 bases). CDR3 length equals 14 residues. The germline gives CDR1 MNHEY, CDR2 SVGAGI. V lost 6 bases and J 5 bases, leaving 14 bases between the germline ends. In DNA form, the CDR3 reads TGTGCCAGCAGCACCGGGACACTACACAATGAGCAGTTCTTC. This gives the protein CASSTGTLHNEQFF.

The chain couples TRBV30 to TRBJ2-3; D call uncertain. Germline V gives CDR1 GTSNPN, CDR2 SVGIG (reference sequence). The length of the CDR3 is 15 residues. Trimming shortened V by 0 bases and J by 5 bases, and 15 bases separated the two germline ends. The CDR3 DNA reads TGTGCCTGGAGTGTACTGGCGTGGGCCCGAGATACGCAGTATTTT. Protein: CAWSVLAWARDTQYF.

The chain links TRBV27 to TRBJ1-3; unclear D gene. V dropped 2 bases and J dropped 0 bases, with 17 bases sitting between them. This CDR3 has 18 amino acids. Germline-derived CDR1 and CDR2 are MNHEY and SMNVEV (reference sequence). The CDR3: CASSLGFPAASSGNTIYF. Written as DNA, the CDR3 is TGTGCCAGCAGTTTAGGTTTTCCGGCGGCCAGCTCTGGAAACACCATATATTTT.

The genes are TRBV9 and TRBJ2-7; D uncertain. The CDR3 is 15 residues long. CDR1 and CDR2 from the germline V gene are SGDLS and YYNGEE. V lost 0 bases and J lost 4, with 14 bases in between. CDR3 protein: CASSVGSGTPYEQYF. The CDR3 DNA sequence: TGTGCCAGCAGCGTAGGGTCAGGTACCCCTTACGAGCAGTACTTC.

The chain couples TRBV7-3 to TRBJ2-2; D unresolved. CDR3 size: 13 residues. Trimming pared 5 bases from V and 4 bases from J, leaving 8 bases between. Germline CDR1 and CDR2: SGHTA and FQGTGA. As DNA, the CDR3 is TGTGCCAGCAGCCCACAGCCCACCGGGGAGCTGTTTTTT. Its protein is CASSPQPTGELFF.

The rearrangement joins TRBV6-1 to TRBJ2-7; TRBD2 might be the D (5 bases). The CDR3 contains 14 residues. Germline CDR1 is MNHNS and CDR2 is SASEGT. The V and J ends lost 0 bases and 7 bases respectively, with 13 bases between them. The CDR3 loop reads CASSEATTSLEQYF. In DNA, the CDR3 is TGTGCCAGCAGTGAAGCTACAACTAGTCTAGAGCAGTACTTC.